Each of the 10 T cell receptor beta chains below was sequenced from the same sample in a study of T-cell memory formation after mild COVID-19. TCRdb passed the 5' RACE reads through MiXCR, listing each CDR3 protein once. The sample shows tens of thousands of distinct CDR3 sequences, 7.3% of them seen only once. Input material: PBMCs or a T cell subset sorted from them (not recorded which). These receptors were obtained from a man in his late teens or twenties who had mild COVID-19 (a few samples of this study predate the infection). Cell type and time point are not known.

This clonotype was seen at least ten times. CDR3 nucleotide sequence: TGCGCCAGCAGCCAAGCCGGGAGAGATACGCAGTATTTT. Translated: CASSQAGRDTQYF. This chain joins TRBV4-3 and TRBJ2-3; tentatively, D is TRBD2 (6 bases). Germline V lookup: CDR1 LGHNA, CDR2 YSLEER. Trimming took off 1 base at V and 5 bases at J, with 7 bases between the two ends. This CDR3 comprises 13 residues.

The table lists this clonotype with a few counts. The V gene is TRBV5-1, the J gene TRBJ2-6; unclear D gene. The CDR3 consists of 15 residues. The ends were cut back, 1 base at V and 0 bases at J, with 5 bases in the middle. Germline assignment: CDR1 SGHRS and CDR2 YFSETQ. CDR3 region: CASSLSISGANVLTF. The CDR3 nucleotides read TGCGCCAGCAGCTTGTCAATCTCTGGGGCCAACGTCCTGACTTTC.

This clonotype was seen a handful of times. This chain uses TRBV28 with TRBJ2-1, with 9 bases that match TRBD1. Germline V CDR1 and CDR2: MDHEN, SYDVKM. Losses at the gene ends were 4 bases for V and 8 bases for J; bases not matched to a gene: 9. This CDR3 has 15 amino acids. The DNA for the CDR3 is TGTGCCAGCAGTTCGACCGGGACAGGGTTTTATGAGCAGTTCTTC. This sequence encodes CASSSTGTGFYEQFF.

This clonotype has ten or more counts. The chain recombines TRBV7-3 with TRBJ2-5; 7 positions match TRBD1. This CDR3 has 16 amino acids. Germline V gene data show CDR1 as SGHTA and CDR2 as FQGTGA. The trim removed 5 bases at V and 5 bases at J, leaving 14 bases unmatched. The CDR3 protein is CASSPQTGMGGETQYF. Here the CDR3 DNA reads TGTGCCAGCAGCCCCCAGACAGGGATGGGCGGGGAGACCCAGTACTTC.

This clonotype was counted ten times or more. The gene calls are TRBV4-3 and TRBJ2-4, with D maybe TRBD2 (6 bases). This CDR3 is 14 amino acids long. Trimming removed 4 bases from V and 0 bases from J, with 7 bases in between. CDR1 is LGHNA and CDR2 is YSLEER in the germline V gene. CDR3 sequence reads: CASSPGLAKNIQYF. The CDR3 DNA reads TGCGCCAGCAGCCCGGGACTAGCCAAAAACATTCAGTACTTC.

The table lists this clonotype with a few counts. J is TRBJ1-6 and V is TRBV5-1, with TRBD1 matching 8 bases. J gave up 10 bases and V 1 base, and 10 bases lay outside the gene matches. Per the germline V gene, CDR1 is SGHRS and CDR2 is YFSETQ. This CDR3 contains 16 residues. CDR3: CASSLTGQGDGSPLHF. CDR3 DNA: TGCGCCAGCAGCTTGACCGGACAGGGAGATGGGTCACCCCTCCACTTT.

This clonotype was counted ten times or more. The J gene is TRBJ1-1, the V gene TRBV7-9; D remains unclear. CDR1 is SEHNR and CDR2 is FQNEAQ in the germline V gene (reference sequence). CDR3 length equals 15 residues. Trimming removed 0 bases from V and 1 base from J, with 9 bases in between. The CDR3 DNA follows: TGTGCCAGCAGCTTAGCTTCAGGTGCGAACACTGAAGCTTTCTTT. Its translation is CASSLASGANTEAFF.

This clonotype was seen a few times. CDR3 loop: CASSSQGGGTEAFF. The CDR3 nucleotides read TGTGCCAGCAGTTCACAGGGGGGTGGCACTGAAGCTTTCTTT. J is TRBJ1-1 and V is TRBV12-3 or TRBV12-4, with 8 bases fitting TRBD1. The junction had 5 bases not matched to a gene; V was cut back by 4 bases and J by 4 bases. This CDR3 has 14 amino acids.

This clonotype was found many times. The V gene is TRBV5-1, the J gene TRBJ2-3, with D hard to call. V dropped 3 bases and J dropped 6 bases, with 11 bases sitting between them. The germline V gene has CDR1 SGHRS and CDR2 YFSETQ. CDR3 length equals 13 residues. The CDR3 nucleotides read TGCGCCAGCAGCTCCAACGCTCAGGATACGCAGTATTTT. It is translated as CASSSNAQDTQYF.

This clonotype is deemed medium-sized. The chain joins TRBV5-1 to TRBJ2-3, with unresolved D. Germline V gives CDR1 SGHRS, CDR2 YFSETQ. V was clipped by 3 bases and J by 0 bases, with 2 bases between them. This CDR3 is 12 amino acids long. The CDR3 protein is CASSSSTDTQYF. The CDR3 DNA follows: TGCGCCAGCAGCTCTAGCACAGATACGCAGTATTTT.